What follows are 26 T cell receptor beta chains derived from one specimen sequenced in a study of cytomegalovirus exposure and HLA in healthy donors. 60 Vbeta and 13 Jbeta primers were used in PCR. Generated by immunoSEQ multiplex PCR, the TCRdb table keeps only in-frame clones and is missing some. This table holds under 250,000 clones, less than 80% found once. The specimen sequenced was PBMCs. These receptors were obtained from a woman aged 25 to 45 in good health and CMV-seropositive.

The chain has TRBV7-9 and TRBJ2-1, with D perhaps matching TRBD2 (5 bases). V dropped 8 bases and J dropped 6 bases, with 8 bases sitting between them. This CDR3 contains 11 residues. The V gene's germline CDR1 is SEHNR and CDR2 FQNEAQ (reference sequence). CDR3 loop: CASGEGNEQFF. The CDR3 bases are TGTGCCAGCGGAGAGGGCAATGAGCAGTTCTTC.

This chain joins TRBV21-1 and TRBJ2-5; the table calls TRBD1, which could not be checked here. TRBV21-1 constitutes a pseudogene. The length of the CDR3 is 18 residues. The CDR3 reads CASSTRRRGQGAEETQYF. CDR3 in DNA: TGTGCCAGCAGCACACGAAGACGGGGACAGGGGGCCGAAGAGACCCAGTACTTC.

The J gene is TRBJ2-3, the V gene TRBV2, with 11 nucleotides matching TRBD2. The germline V gene has CDR1 SNHLY and CDR2 FYNNEI. The V segment lost 4 bases and the J segment 6 bases; nucleotides outside the gene matches: 6. The CDR3 consists of 15 residues. The CDR3 reads CASSGASGGTDTQYF. The CDR3 DNA follows: TGTGCCAGCAGTGGAGCTAGCGGGGGGACTGATACGCAGTATTTT.

V is TRBV11-2 and J is TRBJ2-3; TRBD1 matches at 10 bases. V dropped 5 bases and J dropped 0; count of bases not matched to a gene: 5. This CDR3 contains 16 residues. From germline, CDR1 is SGHAT and CDR2 FQNNGV. The CDR3 DNA reads as TGTGCCAGCAGCCCGGGGACAGGGGTTAGCACAGATACGCAGTATTTT. Its protein product is CASSPGTGVSTDTQYF.

CDR3 sequence: CASSPGRGAYEQYF. The CDR3 DNA follows: TGTGCCAGCAGCCCTGGGCGGGGCGCCTACGAGCAGTACTTC. The rearrangement links TRBV14 to TRBJ2-7; perhaps TRBD2 as D (6 bases). Trimming stripped 4 bases from V and 2 bases from J, with 12 bases between. The CDR3 covers 14 residues. Germline V gives CDR1 SGHDN, CDR2 FVKESK. The whole variable domain, filled in from reference TRBV14 and TRBJ2-7, reads EAGVTQFPSHSVIEKGQTVTLRCDPISGHDNLYWYRRVMGKEIKFLLHFVKESKQDESGMPNNRFLAERTGGTYSTLKVQPAELEDSGVYFCASSPGRGAYEQYFGPGTRLTVT.

The chain is built from TRBV27 and TRBJ2-7; 7 bases align to TRBD2. Germline loops: CDR1 MNHEY, CDR2 SMNVEV (reference sequence). The CDR3 extends over 15 amino acids. Losses at the gene ends were 4 bases for V and 3 bases for J; bases not matched to a gene: 9. For the CDR3, the DNA is TGTGCCAGCAGTTCGAGCGGGGAGCAGGGCTACGAGCAGTACTTC. Its translation: CASSSSGEQGYEQYF.

The chain joins TRBV19 to TRBJ1-5; maybe TRBD1 (6 bases). With 1 base removed from V and 6 bases from J, the gap between germline ends came to 13 bases. This CDR3 spans 15 amino acids. The germline CDR1 and CDR2 sequences are LNHDA and SQIVND (reference sequence). The DNA of the CDR3 is TGTGCCAGTAGTATAGTAGCGGGGGGCGGTCAGCCCCAGCATTTT. Translated: CASSIVAGGGQPQHF.

The CDR3 DNA is TGTGCCATCAGGCCACCGCGGGGGGATGGAGTTCCCACAGATACGCAGTATTTT. Translated, it gives CAIRPPRGDGVPTDTQYF. This rearrangement joins TRBV10-3 to TRBJ2-3; 8 bases line up with TRBD2. V dropped 6 bases and J dropped 2; count of bases not matched to a gene: 16. The CDR3 spans 18 residues. Germline V lookup: CDR1 ENHRY, CDR2 SYGVKD.

V usage is TRBV7-9 and J usage is TRBJ1-2; D is undetermined. This CDR3 spans 15 amino acids. V was shortened by 4 bases and J by 1 base, with 13 bases between the two germline ends. CDR1 and CDR2 from the germline V gene are SEHNR and FQNEAQ (reference sequence). CDR3 coding DNA: TGTGCCAGCAGCTCCCTTACGCGGGGTAACTATGGCTACACCTTC. Its protein product is CASSSLTRGNYGYTF.

V is TRBV11-3 and J is TRBJ2-5, with 7 bases fitting TRBD2. The CDR3 has 14 amino acids. Germline V gene data show CDR1 as SGHNT and CDR2 as YENEEA. V was clipped by 9 bases and J by 2 bases; unmatched bases: 9. The DNA of the CDR3 is TGTGCCAGTAAACGGGGGGACCTTCAAGAGACCCAGTACTTC. It is translated as CASKRGDLQETQYF.

The chain links TRBV7-9 to TRBJ2-2; D is perhaps TRBD2 (6 bases). CDR1 and CDR2 from the germline V gene are SEHNR and FQNEAQ (reference sequence). The CDR3 covers 12 residues. V gave up 2 bases and J gave up 10 bases, with 8 bases separating them. CDR3 nucleotides: TGTGCCAGCAGCTTATGGGAGGAGGAGCTGTTTTTT. Protein sequence: CASSLWEEELFF. Based on the CDR3 plus reference TRBV7-9 and TRBJ2-2, the full variable domain is DTGVSQNPRHKITKRGQNVTFRCDPISEHNRLYWYRQTLGQGPEFLTYFQNEAQLEKSRLLSDRFSAERPKGSFSTLEIQRTEQGDSAMYLCASSLWEEELFFGEGSRLTVL.

This sequence joins TRBV9 and TRBJ1-2, with D perhaps TRBD1 (6 bases). Trimming took off 6 bases at V and 4 bases at J, with 19 bases between the two ends. The CDR3 contains 15 residues. Germline values: CDR1 SGDLS, CDR2 YYNGEE. The CDR3 region has the DNA TGTGCCAGCATCAGTACCCCACAGGGTCCCTATGGCTACACCTTC. It yields the protein CASISTPQGPYGYTF.

The V gene is TRBV10-3, the J gene TRBJ2-2, with 9 bases identical to TRBD1. Germline V gene lookup returns CDR1 ENHRY and CDR2 SYGVKD. This CDR3 comprises 15 residues. With V trimmed by 5 bases and J by 6 bases, 7 bases remained unmatched. Written as DNA, the CDR3 is TGTGCCATCAGTATCCGGGACAGGGTATCCGGGGAGCTGTTTTTT. Translation gives CAISIRDRVSGELFF.

This clone was observed a handful of times. The chain links TRBV2 to TRBJ1-5; D is possibly TRBD1 (5 bases). The CDR3 runs 12 residues. V lost 8 bases and J lost 9, with 14 bases in between. Per germline, CDR1 SNHLY and CDR2 FYNNEI. The CDR3 is CASCGAAMPQHF. The CDR3 region has the DNA TGTGCCAGCTGTGGGGCCGCGATGCCCCAGCATTTT.

The V gene is TRBV7-6, the J gene TRBJ2-1, with D tentatively TRBD2 (5 bases). The V and J ends lost 4 bases and 9 bases respectively, with 13 bases between them. The V gene's germline CDR1 is SGHVS and CDR2 FNYEAQ. The CDR3 extends over 13 amino acids. The DNA for the CDR3 is TGTGCCAGCAGCTCGTCCGAGACTACTGAGCAGTTCTTC. It yields the protein CASSSSETTEQFF.

This clone showed up just a few times. The chain couples TRBV30 to TRBJ2-2, with a weak D call TRBD2 (6 bases). CDR1 GTSNPN and CDR2 SVGIG come from the germline V gene (reference sequence). This CDR3 is 13 amino acids long. V was shortened by 3 bases and J by 7 bases, with 12 bases between the two germline ends. This chain's CDR3 is CAWSYGGSGELFF. DNA of the CDR3: TGTGCCTGGAGCTATGGGGGGAGCGGGGAGCTGTTTTTT.

The chain recombines TRBV11-2 with TRBJ2-3; 9 bases agree with TRBD1. CDR1 SGHAT and CDR2 FQNNGV come from the germline V gene. The CDR3 has 15 residues. The ends lost 4 bases at V and 5 bases at J; junction bases unmatched: 7. The CDR3 coding sequence is TGTGCCAGCAGCTATACAGGGGGCTCTTTAGATACGCAGTATTTT. This sequence encodes CASSYTGGSLDTQYF. The complete variable domain, with remaining parts taken from reference TRBV11-2 and TRBJ2-3, reads EAGVAQSPRYKIIEKRQSVAFWCNPISGHATLYWYQQILGQGPKLLIQFQNNGVVDDSQLPKDRFSAERLKGVDSTLKIQPAKLEDSAVYLCASSYTGGSLDTQYFGPGTRLTVL.

The rearrangement joins TRBV9 to TRBJ2-5; no clear D gene. V was pared by 2 bases and J by 2 bases, with 7 bases between. This CDR3 has 13 amino acids. Germline CDR1 is SGDLS and CDR2 is YYNGEE. The CDR3 sequence: CASSVSQQETQYF. The CDR3 nucleotides read TGTGCCAGCAGCGTCAGTCAACAAGAGACCCAGTACTTC.

The chain's CDR3 is CASSSWTGSYNEQFF. The CDR3 region has the DNA TGTGCCAGCAGCTCCTGGACAGGGTCCTACAATGAGCAGTTCTTC. V is TRBV13 and J is TRBJ2-1; 8 nucleotides line up with TRBD1. Germline CDR1 and CDR2: PRHDT and FYEKMQ (reference sequence). J gave up 1 base and V 4 bases, and 3 bases lay outside the gene matches. This CDR3 is built from 15 residues.

The chain joins TRBV5-6 to TRBJ1-2; no definite D call. Germline lookup yields CDR1 SGHDT and CDR2 YYEEEE. This CDR3 comprises 13 residues. V lost 1 base, J lost 7 bases, and 11 bases lay in between. CDR3 DNA sequence: TGTGCCAGCAGCTTGATTGGAGGTGGTGGCTACACCTTC. Translated, it gives CASSLIGGGGYTF.

This rearrangement joins TRBV11-2 to TRBJ2-2; the D gene is possibly TRBD1 (5 bases). V lost 3 bases to trimming and J lost 1 base, with 6 bases between them. This CDR3 region has 14 residues. Germline V gene data show CDR1 as SGHAT and CDR2 as FQNNGV. The CDR3 DNA is TGTGCCAGCAGCTTGCAGGGGAACACCGGGGAGCTGTTTTTT. It codes for CASSLQGNTGELFF.

As DNA, the CDR3 is TGCGCCAGCAGCCAAGTTACAGGGGTCCCTAATGAAAAACTGTTTTTT. Protein product: CASSQVTGVPNEKLFF. This chain uses TRBV4-3 with TRBJ1-4, with 7 bases that match TRBD1. V was pared by 1 base and J by 3 bases, with 5 bases of the junction left unmatched. Germline V CDR1 and CDR2: LGHNA, YSLEER. This CDR3 comprises 16 residues.

The chain recombines TRBV6-5 with TRBJ2-7, with D maybe TRBD2 (6 bases). From germline, CDR1 is MNHEY and CDR2 SVGAGI. The CDR3 runs to 14 residues. V dropped 6 bases and J dropped 0 bases, with 12 bases sitting between them. This CDR3 is CASSWGVSSYEQYF. The CDR3 bases are TGTGCCAGCAGCTGGGGGGTTAGCTCCTACGAGCAGTACTTC.

V is TRBV28 and J is TRBJ1-2; D gene unclear. The V end lost 4 bases, the J end lost 4 bases, and 7 bases lay between the germline ends. This CDR3 spans 12 amino acids. CDR1 is MDHEN, CDR2 SYDVKM, per germline. The CDR3 DNA follows: TGTGCCAGCAGTTCCAACAGCTATGGCTACACCTTC. As protein: CASSSNSYGYTF.

This chain uses TRBV15 with TRBJ2-7; TRBD2 aligns across 9 bases. V dropped 0 bases and J dropped 2; count of bases not matched to a gene: 8. The CDR3 is made up of 17 amino acids. The germline gives CDR1 LNHNV, CDR2 YYDKDF (reference sequence). This chain's CDR3 is CATSRDRAGGGAYEQYF. The CDR3 nucleotides read TGTGCCACCAGCAGAGATCGGGCAGGCGGGGGGGCCTACGAGCAGTACTTC.

This rearrangement joins TRBV18 to TRBJ1-4; D is unclear. CDR3 length: 16 residues. Germline loops: CDR1 KGHSH, CDR2 LQKENI. The germline V and J ends were trimmed by 5 bases and 8 bases, with 21 bases remaining between them. The CDR3 here is CASSSSTRVVREKLFF. The CDR3 DNA reads TGTGCCAGCTCATCCAGCACCCGGGTCGTTCGAGAAAAACTGTTTTTT. Together with reference TRBV18 and TRBJ1-4, the CDR3 gives the full variable domain: NAGVMQNPRHLVRRRGQEARLRCSPMKGHSHVYWYRQLPEEGLKFMVYLQKENIIDESGMPKERFSAEFPKEGPSILRIQQVVRGDSAAYFCASSSSTRVVREKLFFGSGTQLSVL.